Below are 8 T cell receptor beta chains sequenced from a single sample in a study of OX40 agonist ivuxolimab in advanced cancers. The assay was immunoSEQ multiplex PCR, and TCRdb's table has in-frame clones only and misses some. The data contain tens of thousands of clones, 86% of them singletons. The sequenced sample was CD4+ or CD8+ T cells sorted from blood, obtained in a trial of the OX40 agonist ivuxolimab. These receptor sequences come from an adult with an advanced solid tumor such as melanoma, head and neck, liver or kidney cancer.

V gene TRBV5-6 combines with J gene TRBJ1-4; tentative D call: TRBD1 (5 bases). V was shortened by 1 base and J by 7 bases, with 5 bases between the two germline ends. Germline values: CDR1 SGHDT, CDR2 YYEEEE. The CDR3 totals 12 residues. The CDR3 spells CASSLTGEKLFF. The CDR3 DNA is TGTGCCAGCAGCTTGACAGGTGAAAAACTGTTTTTT.

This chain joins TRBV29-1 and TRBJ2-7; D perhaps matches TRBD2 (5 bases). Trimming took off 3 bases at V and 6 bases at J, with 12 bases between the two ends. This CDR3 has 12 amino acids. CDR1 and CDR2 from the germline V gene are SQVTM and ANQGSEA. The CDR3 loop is CSVDLNRGEQYF. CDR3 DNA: TGCAGCGTTGACCTTAACCGGGGCGAGCAGTACTTC.

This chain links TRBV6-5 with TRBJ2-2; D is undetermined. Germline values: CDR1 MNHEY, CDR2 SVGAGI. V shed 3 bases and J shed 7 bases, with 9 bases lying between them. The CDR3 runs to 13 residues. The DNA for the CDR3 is TGTGCCAGCAGTTATGGGCTGGGCGGGGAGCTGTTTTTT. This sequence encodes CASSYGLGGELFF.

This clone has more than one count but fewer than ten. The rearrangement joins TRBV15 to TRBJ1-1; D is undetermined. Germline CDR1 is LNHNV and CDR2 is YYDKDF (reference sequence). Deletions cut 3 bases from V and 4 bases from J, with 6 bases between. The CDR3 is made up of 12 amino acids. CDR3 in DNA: TGTGCCACCAGCAGTCTGAGCACTGAAGCTTTCTTT. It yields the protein CATSSLSTEAFF. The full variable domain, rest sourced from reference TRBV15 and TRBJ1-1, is DAMVIQNPRYQVTQFGKPVTLSCSQTLNHNVMYWYQQKSSQAPKLLFHYYDKDFNNEADTPDNFQSRRPNTSFCFLDIRSPGLGDTAMYLCATSSLSTEAFFGQGTRLTVV.

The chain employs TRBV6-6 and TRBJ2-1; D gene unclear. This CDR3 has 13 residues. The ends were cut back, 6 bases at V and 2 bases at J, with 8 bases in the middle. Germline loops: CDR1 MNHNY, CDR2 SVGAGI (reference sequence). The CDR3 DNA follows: TGTGCCAGCAGCTGGGTGACCTACAATGAGCAGTTCTTC. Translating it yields CASSWVTYNEQFF.

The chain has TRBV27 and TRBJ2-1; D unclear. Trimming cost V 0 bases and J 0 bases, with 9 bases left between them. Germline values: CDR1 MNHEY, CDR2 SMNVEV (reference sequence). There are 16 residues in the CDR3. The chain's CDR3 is CASSLSLGSSYNEQFF. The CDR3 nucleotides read TGTGCCAGCAGTTTATCGCTCGGAAGCTCCTACAATGAGCAGTTCTTC.

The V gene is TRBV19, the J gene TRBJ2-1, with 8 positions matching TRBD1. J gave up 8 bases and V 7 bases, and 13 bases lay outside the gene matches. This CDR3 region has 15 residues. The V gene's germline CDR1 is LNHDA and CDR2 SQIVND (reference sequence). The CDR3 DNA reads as TGTGCCAGTACTATCGGGACAGGTAGGGCCCATGAGCAGTTCTTC. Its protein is CASTIGTGRAHEQFF.

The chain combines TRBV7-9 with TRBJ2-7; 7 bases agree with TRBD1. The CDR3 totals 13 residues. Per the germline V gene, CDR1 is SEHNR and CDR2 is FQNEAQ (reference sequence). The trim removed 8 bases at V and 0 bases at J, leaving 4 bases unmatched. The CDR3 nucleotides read TGTGCCAGCTCGGGACAGATCTCCTACGAGCAGTACTTC. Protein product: CASSGQISYEQYF.